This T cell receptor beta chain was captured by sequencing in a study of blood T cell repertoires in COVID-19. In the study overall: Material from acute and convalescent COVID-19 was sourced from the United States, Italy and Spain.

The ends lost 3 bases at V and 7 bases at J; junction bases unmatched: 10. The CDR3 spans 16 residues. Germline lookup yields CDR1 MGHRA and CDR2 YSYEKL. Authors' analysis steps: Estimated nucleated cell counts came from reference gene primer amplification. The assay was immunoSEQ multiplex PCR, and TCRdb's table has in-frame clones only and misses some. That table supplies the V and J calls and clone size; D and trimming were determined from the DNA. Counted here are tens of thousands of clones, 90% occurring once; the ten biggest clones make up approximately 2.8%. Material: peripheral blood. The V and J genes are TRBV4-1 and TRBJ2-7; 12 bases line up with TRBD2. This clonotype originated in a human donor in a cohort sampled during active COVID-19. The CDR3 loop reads CASSQGLAGGPREQYF. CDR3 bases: TGCGCCAGCAGCCAGGGTCTAGCGGGAGGGCCAAGGGAGCAGTACTTC.